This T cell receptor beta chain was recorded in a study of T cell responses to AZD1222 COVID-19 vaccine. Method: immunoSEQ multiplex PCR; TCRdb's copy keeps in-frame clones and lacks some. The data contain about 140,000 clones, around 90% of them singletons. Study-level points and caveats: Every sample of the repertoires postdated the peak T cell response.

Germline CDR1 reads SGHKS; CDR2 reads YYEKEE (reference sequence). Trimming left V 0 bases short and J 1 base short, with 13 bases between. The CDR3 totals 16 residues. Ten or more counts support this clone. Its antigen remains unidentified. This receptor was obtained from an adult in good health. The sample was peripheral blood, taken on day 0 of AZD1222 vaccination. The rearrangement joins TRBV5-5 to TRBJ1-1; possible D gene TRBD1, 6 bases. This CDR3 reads CASSLVGRGGNTEAFF. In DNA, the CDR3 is TGTGCCAGCAGCTTGGTGGGCAGGGGAGGGAACACTGAAGCTTTCTTT.